The entry below describes one T cell receptor beta chain. Its antigen remains unidentified. 5 to 7mm punch biopsies were cut into about 250 um slices and cultured without cytokines. CDR3 length: 16 residues. Looked up from germline, CDR1 is GTSNPN and CDR2 is SVGIG (reference sequence). Unmatched junction bases numbered 7, after V lost 1 base and J lost 3 bases. Assay: immunoSEQ multiplex PCR; the TCRdb copy retains only in-frame clones and omits some. The sample has 2 clones. This sample was included in a study of CXCR4 blockade with PD-1 therapy in pancreatic cancer. Study results and caveats: Only TCRbeta chains were sequenced here. After ex vivo treatment, high-frequency clones were preserved.

The sequence came from a human donor with pancreatic ductal adenocarcinoma. The sequencing here drew on cultured tumor tissue, taken after approximately six days in culture. The chain uses TRBV30 and TRBJ1-5; TRBD1 matches 9 bases. The CDR3 DNA reads as TGTGCCTGGAGTGCCGAGGGACAGGGACCCAATCAGCCCCAGCATTTT. Its protein is CAWSAEGQGPNQPQHF.